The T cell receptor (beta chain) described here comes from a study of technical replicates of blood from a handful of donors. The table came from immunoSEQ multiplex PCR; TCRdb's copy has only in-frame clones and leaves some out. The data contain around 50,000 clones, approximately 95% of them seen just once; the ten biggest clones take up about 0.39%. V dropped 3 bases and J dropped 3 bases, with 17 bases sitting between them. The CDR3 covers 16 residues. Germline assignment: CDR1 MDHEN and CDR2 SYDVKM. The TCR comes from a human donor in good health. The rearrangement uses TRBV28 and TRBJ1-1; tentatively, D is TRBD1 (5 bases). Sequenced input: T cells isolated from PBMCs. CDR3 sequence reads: CASSFGGTWGDTEAFF. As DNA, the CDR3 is TGTGCCAGCAGTTTTGGGGGTACTTGGGGGGACACTGAAGCTTTCTTT.